The 22 T cell receptor beta chains in this list originate from one sample, sequenced in a study of T and B cells in COVID-19 patients (dated by TCRdb to 2018 to 2021). Sequencing instrument: Illumina MiSeq. TRB rearrangements were amplified by multiplex PCR with BIOMED2 TRB-A/B primer pools. The public reads were reanalyzed by TCRdb: fastp trimming at Q25, MiXCR alignment, in-frame beta chains only. Rows merge per CDR3 protein into single entries with the most common DNA and genes. This sample lists around 7,600 distinct CDR3 sequences; 35% to 45% were detected once. The top ten clones comprise 3.3% of the sample. Genomic DNA extracted from blood was used in amounts of roughly 230-550 ng for amplification of TRB repertoires. The sequencing sample was made of blood. The source is a human donor who had recovered from COVID-19.

The rearrangement joins TRBV4-3 to TRBJ2-1; 7 bases line up with TRBD2. Germline V lookup: CDR1 LGHNA, CDR2 YSLEER. This CDR3 spans 14 amino acids. The J segment lost 11 bases and the V segment lost 0 bases, leaving 7 bases of the junction unmatched. This chain's CDR3 is CASSQDRRGLKQFF. The CDR3 DNA reads TGCGCCAGCAGCCAAGATCGGAGGGGACTAAAGCAGTTCTTC.

The chain carries TRBV4-3 and TRBJ2-2; D is ambiguous. Germline CDR1 reads LGHNA; CDR2 reads YSLEER. This CDR3 is 16 amino acids long. The ends were cut back, 0 bases at V and 0 bases at J, with 8 bases in the middle. The CDR3 DNA is TGCGCCAGCAGCCAAGAGGTATGGGCGAACACCGGGGAGCTGTTTTTT. The encoded protein is CASSQEVWANTGELFF.

Relative to its sample, this clonotype is medium-sized. The chain employs TRBV6-5 and TRBJ2-7, with 9 bases lining up with TRBD1. The CDR3 is 15 residues long. The germline V gene has CDR1 MNHEY and CDR2 SVGAGI. With V trimmed by 0 bases and J by 3 bases, 3 bases remained unmatched. In DNA, the CDR3 is TGTGCCAGCAGTTACTCGGACAGGGGCGACTACGAGCAGTACTTC. Amino acid sequence: CASSYSDRGDYEQYF.

This clonotype is judged medium-sized. The chain has TRBV19 and TRBJ2-5, with unresolved D. With 5 bases removed from V and 5 bases from J, the gap between germline ends came to 18 bases. The CDR3 loop spans 15 amino acids. CDR1 LNHDA and CDR2 SQIVND come from the germline V gene (reference sequence). Written as DNA, the CDR3 is TGTGCCAGTAGTCCCCCACCCCCGAGTCGGGAGACCCAGTACTTC. Translating gives CASSPPPPSRETQYF.

The chain carries TRBV11-1 and TRBJ1-5; tentatively, D is TRBD1 (5 bases). Germline V gene sequence: CDR1 SGHAT, CDR2 FQDESV (reference sequence). This CDR3 is 13 amino acids long. V lost 2 bases, J lost 7 bases, and 9 bases lay in between. CDR3 amino acids: CASSLQRQQPQHF. The CDR3 DNA reads TGTGCCAGCAGCTTACAAAGACAGCAGCCCCAGCATTTT.

A few counts support this clonotype. This chain links TRBV12-3 or TRBV12-4 with TRBJ2-3; TRBD2 agrees at 7 bases. Trimming removed 5 bases from V and 0 bases from J; junction bases left unmatched: 8. CDR3 length equals 16 residues. CDR3: CASSPPSGVSTDTQYF. The CDR3 DNA is TGTGCCAGCAGTCCCCCAAGCGGGGTTAGCACAGATACGCAGTATTTT.

The chain uses TRBV24-1 and TRBJ2-2, with a tentative D call TRBD1 (5 bases). This CDR3 has 14 residues. CDR1 KGHDR and CDR2 SFDVKD come from the germline V gene. Trimming removed 8 bases from V and 2 bases from J, with 11 bases in between. Written as DNA, the CDR3 is TGTGCCACCAAGCCCGGACAAAACACCGGGGAGCTGTTTTTT. It yields the protein CATKPGQNTGELFF.

The gene calls are TRBV5-4 and TRBJ2-1; 9 bases are shared with TRBD1. With 4 bases clipped from V and 2 bases from J, the junction kept 10 bases outside the gene matches. The CDR3 sequence is 17 residues long. Per germline, CDR1 SGHNT and CDR2 YYREEE (reference sequence). CDR3 in DNA: TGTGCCAGCAGCCCGGGACAGGGAAGAGGGCCCTACAATGAGCAGTTCTTC. Its protein product is CASSPGQGRGPYNEQFF.

The chain combines TRBV12-3 or TRBV12-4 with TRBJ2-5; TRBD2 might be the D (6 bases). V was trimmed by 6 bases and J by 2 bases, leaving 10 bases between them. CDR3 length: 13 residues. The CDR3 DNA reads as TGTGCCAGCAGGGACTATCCACAAGAGACCCAGTACTTC. Encoded protein: CASRDYPQETQYF.

This clonotype appeared a few times. V gene TRBV11-3 combines with J gene TRBJ1-6; D may be TRBD1 (5 bases). This CDR3 comprises 15 residues. Between the trimmed V and J ends, which lost 5 bases and 7 bases, there was a span of 15 bases. The germline gives CDR1 SGHNT, CDR2 YENEEA. The CDR3 region is CASSGGGGRNSPLHF. CDR3 DNA sequence: TGTGCCAGCAGCGGGGGGGGGGGGAGAAATTCACCCCTCCACTTT.

This sequence joins TRBV11-2 and TRBJ2-6; unclear D gene. CDR3 size: 15 residues. The germline V gene encodes CDR1 SGHAT and CDR2 FQNNGV. Trimming left V 1 base short and J 4 bases short, with 8 bases between. CDR3 protein: CASSLGASGANVLTF. The CDR3 bases are TGTGCCAGCAGCTTAGGGGCTTCCGGGGCCAACGTCCTGACTTTC.

This rearrangement joins TRBV6-2 or TRBV6-3 to TRBJ2-1; 11 bases match TRBD2. The CDR3 covers 13 residues. CDR1 and CDR2 (germline): MNHEY, SVGEGT. The junction had 4 bases not matched to a gene; V was cut back by 8 bases and J by 7 bases. Here the CDR3 reads CASLTSGVNEQFF. The CDR3 nucleotides are TGTGCCAGCCTGACTAGCGGGGTGAATGAGCAGTTCTTC.

The V gene is TRBV7-2, the J gene TRBJ2-2; possibly TRBD2 for D (6 bases). V was cut by 5 bases and J by 1 base, with 8 bases left in between. The CDR3 is 14 residues long. Germline CDR1 SGHTA, CDR2 FQGNSA. The CDR3 DNA sequence: TGTGCCAGCAGCGCGGGACGGAACACCGGGGAGCTGTTTTTT. Translated: CASSAGRNTGELFF.

The chain recombines TRBV27 with TRBJ1-1; D gene ambiguous. V lost 1 base and J lost 4, with 10 bases in between. CDR1 MNHEY and CDR2 SMNVEV come from the germline V gene (reference sequence). The CDR3 is 14 residues long. CDR3 amino acids: CASSLFRGGTEAFF. The CDR3 DNA reads TGTGCCAGCAGTTTATTCCGGGGTGGCACTGAAGCTTTCTTT.

The chain links TRBV19 to TRBJ1-1; weak D call: TRBD1 (6 bases). V lost 4 bases and J 4 bases, leaving 10 bases between the germline ends. CDR3 length equals 13 residues. From germline, CDR1 is LNHDA and CDR2 SQIVND (reference sequence). The CDR3 DNA reads as TGTGCCAGTAGTAGACTCAGGGGCACTGAAGCTTTCTTT. The encoded protein is CASSRLRGTEAFF.

By share of the sample, this clonotype is medium-sized (0.01 to 0.1%). This chain links TRBV19 with TRBJ2-2, with D unclear. The V end lost 8 bases, the J end lost 1 base, and 8 bases lay between the germline ends. Germline V gene sequence: CDR1 LNHDA, CDR2 SQIVND (reference sequence). CDR3 length: 13 residues. CDR3 protein: CASGPVNTGELFF. CDR3 bases: TGTGCCAGTGGGCCGGTGAACACCGGGGAGCTGTTTTTT.

Worth noting for this clonotype: Since a much larger clone is just one base distant, this may be a read error. This sequence joins TRBV5-4 and TRBJ2-2, with a tentative D call TRBD1 (6 bases). CDR1 is SGHNT, CDR2 YYREEE, per germline (reference sequence). The CDR3 is 15 amino acids. In nucleotides, the CDR3 is TGTGCCGGCAGCTTAGGACAGATGAACACCGGGGAGCTGTTTTTT. Its protein is CAGSLGQMNTGELFF.

This clonotype is labeled as medium-sized (0.01 to 0.1%). This chain joins TRBV19 and TRBJ2-3; D unresolved. Trimming cost V 7 bases and J 2 bases, with 7 bases left between them. The CDR3 is 12 residues long. Germline CDR1 is LNHDA and CDR2 is SQIVND (reference sequence). The CDR3 loop reads CASNYATDTQYF. The CDR3 region has the DNA TGTGCCAGTAATTACGCCACAGATACGCAGTATTTT.

The V call is TRBV30, the J call TRBJ2-7; 9 nucleotides align to TRBD2. After removal of 2 bases from V and 6 bases from J, the junction contained 8 bases not matched to a gene. CDR1 GTSNPN and CDR2 SVGIG come from the germline V gene (reference sequence). The CDR3 has 14 amino acids. Written as DNA, the CDR3 is TGTGCCTGGAGTAAGGGCGGGGGGGCCAGCGAGCAGTACTTC. Translating gives CAWSKGGGASEQYF.

This clonotype qualifies as medium-sized (0.01 to 0.1%). The chain joins TRBV19 to TRBJ2-2; 12 nucleotides match TRBD2. There are 17 residues in the CDR3. Trimming removed 5 bases from V and 4 bases from J; junction bases left unmatched: 8. Germline values: CDR1 LNHDA, CDR2 SQIVND (reference sequence). The CDR3 DNA reads TGTGCCAGTAGTTCAGATCGGACTAGCGGGGTCACCGGGGAGCTGTTTTTT. Translation gives CASSSDRTSGVTGELFF.

The rearrangement uses TRBV10-3 and TRBJ2-7, with TRBD2 as a possible D gene (5 bases). V lost 6 bases to trimming and J lost 2 bases, with 11 bases between them. Germline V gene sequence: CDR1 ENHRY, CDR2 SYGVKD. The CDR3 runs 13 residues. The CDR3 loop is CAISREEAYEQYF. Here the CDR3 DNA reads TGTGCCATCAGCCGGGAAGAGGCCTACGAGCAGTACTTC.

V and J are TRBV6-1 and TRBJ1-4; TRBD1 agrees at 10 bases. V trimming: 0 bases; J trimming: 10 bases; junction bases outside the gene matches: 5. CDR1 and CDR2 from the germline V gene are MNHNS and SASEGT. CDR3 length: 15 residues. The CDR3, as DNA: TGTGCCAGCAGTGAAGCAGGGACAGGGGTGGGAAAACTGTTTTTT. Translating it yields CASSEAGTGVGKLFF.